The rows below give T cell receptor beta chains drawn from one sample of a study of hypomethylating agent response in myelodysplastic syndrome. Generated by immunoSEQ multiplex PCR, the TCRdb table keeps only in-frame clones and is missing some. The top ten clones hold roughly an eighth of a sample with a few thousand clones, around 86% of them seen once. The sample was bone marrow, taken before or after starting hypomethylating agent treatment for myelodysplastic syndrome (not recorded which). The receptors stem from a human donor with myelodysplastic syndrome. The CDR3 runs from the conserved cysteine through the conserved F or W. D genes are given only for firm matches.

TRBV19	TRBD1	17	TRBJ2-7	CASSIKGRDRGQYEQYF
TRBV9	.	11	TRBJ1-2	CASSVFGYYTF
TRBV28	TRBD1	16	TRBJ2-1	CASSFSGGSPYNEQFF
TRBV19	TRBD1	13	TRBJ2-5	CASSVGGEGTQYF
TRBV4-2	TRBD2	18	TRBJ2-7	CASSQDGTGGPNPYEQYF
TRBV28	TRBD2	15	TRBJ2-2	CASSPSGRGTGELFF
TRBV4-1	.	16	TRBJ1-2	CASSPHASTVWDGYTF
TRBV27	.	14	TRBJ1-3	CASSLSRAGNTIYF
TRBV27	.	13	TRBJ2-7	CASSLAGPYEQYF
TRBV29-1	TRBD1	13	TRBJ1-1	CSGTGFGNTEAFF
TRBV5-1	TRBD1	15	TRBJ2-5	CASSPATGVQETQYF
TRBV5-4	.	14	TRBJ2-5	CASSLARSGETQYF
TRBV4-2	TRBD1	15	TRBJ1-2	CASSQGQGAGDGYTF
TRBV6-1	TRBD1	16	TRBJ1-1	CASSEVTLQGFTEAFF
TRBV28	TRBD2	13	TRBJ2-7	CASRLSAGTSSDF
TRBV28	TRBD1	16	TRBJ1-5	CASRVTGSGSNQPQHF
TRBV7-2	.	14	TRBJ1-1	CASSGRRGNTEAFF
TRBV5-1	TRBD1	15	TRBJ1-4	CASSNQGARNEKLFF
TRBV5-1	.	16	TRBJ2-3	CASSLGSGGSTDTQYF
TRBV4-1	.	16	TRBJ2-7	CASSQEAGVPSYEQYF
TRBV6-1	.	15	TRBJ1-6	CASSERGQRNSPLHF
TRBV5-8	TRBD1	15	TRBJ1-2	CASSLGQGARYGYTF
TRBV6-6	.	12	TRBJ1-2	CASGGRSGGYTF
TRBV6-1	TRBD2	14	TRBJ2-1	CASGSGGSSNEQFF
TRBV5-6	.	14	TRBJ1-2	CASHPIGVDYGYTF
TRBV2	TRBD1	13	TRBJ1-1	CASRTGGGTEAFF
TRBV9	TRBD1	16	TRBJ2-2	CASSTRQGPNTGELFF
TRBV5-1	.	12	TRBJ1-4	CASSLEREKLFF
TRBV19	TRBD2	15	TRBJ2-1	CASSIAASGRDEQFF
TRBV5-4	.	14	TRBJ1-2	CASSLAGAGYGYTF
TRBV27	.	12	TRBJ2-2	CASSSGTGELFF
TRBV18	TRBD1	18	TRBJ1-5	CASSPNPPGQLFNQPQHF
TRBV6-5	TRBD2	14	TRBJ2-7	CASRGTSVVREQYF
TRBV18	.	17	TRBJ1-4	CASSLGRTVATNEKLFF
TRBV30	.	16	TRBJ1-3	CAWSDLGHRDWNTIYF
TRBV5-6	.	11	TRBJ2-1	CASSLTTYQFF
TRBV27	.	14	TRBJ2-7	CASSLVAGKSEQYF
TRBV19	TRBD1	16	TRBJ1-3	CASSPGGTGGRNTIYF
TRBV7-9	.	15	TRBJ1-4	CASSGFSPTNEKLFF
TRBV5-1	TRBD2	16	TRBJ2-3	CASGPLAGGGSDTQYF
TRBV18	.	14	TRBJ2-7	CASSPREWGGEQYF
TRBV6-6	.	15	TRBJ1-2	CASSPPGTSLYGYTF
TRBV7-9	.	15	TRBJ1-4	CASSFTGAFNEKLFF
TRBV7-9	.	15	TRBJ2-2	CASSSPPGNTGELFF
TRBV4-1	.	15	TRBJ2-1	CASSPIIVSGTPQFF
TRBV29-1	.	12	TRBJ1-1	CSVVQMNTEAFF
TRBV18	TRBD2	18	TRBJ2-2	CASSPLGLAGPNTGELFF
TRBV29-1	.	12	TRBJ2-3	CSVGGREYTQYF
TRBV30	TRBD1	15	TRBJ2-1	CAWSVFRGQLNEQFF
TRBV28	.	15	TRBJ1-5	CASSLRDTHYQPQHF
TRBV4-3	TRBD1	19	TRBJ2-3	CASSQDWSRTGTSTDTQYF
TRBV11-2	TRBD2	15	TRBJ2-5	CASSPRTSDEETQYF
TRBV7-6	TRBD1	15	TRBJ2-7	CASSLGTGGSYEQYF